A single sample is the source of the 5 T cell receptor beta chains below, sequenced in a study of blood T cell repertoires in COVID-19. Method: immunoSEQ multiplex PCR; TCRdb's copy keeps in-frame clones and lacks some. Among 300,000 to 400,000 clones listed, around 83% were seen once. Sample: peripheral blood. These receptors were collected from a young man with active or convalescent COVID-19.

V and J are TRBV7-8 and TRBJ1-5; tentative D call: TRBD1 (6 bases). CDR3 length: 15 residues. CDR1 and CDR2 (germline): SGHVS, FQNEAQ. Between the trimmed V and J ends, which lost 5 bases and 3 bases, there was a span of 14 bases. CDR3 residues: CASSVGTKFNQPQHF. The CDR3 region has the DNA TGTGCCAGCAGCGTTGGGACAAAGTTCAATCAGCCCCAGCATTTT.

The CDR3 DNA sequence: TGTGCCACCAGTGAACCGACTAGCGGGTCTAGCACAGATACGCAGTATTTT. It translates to CATSEPTSGSSTDTQYF. The rearrangement uses TRBV24-1 and TRBJ2-3; TRBD2 matches 10 bases. Germline V gene sequence: CDR1 KGHDR, CDR2 SFDVKD. This CDR3 contains 17 residues. Trimming took 4 bases from V and 0 from J; bases not matched to a gene: 6.

The chain joins TRBV3-1 (or the pseudogene TRBV3-2) to TRBJ1-1; D ambiguous. This CDR3 has 13 amino acids. Germline V gene data show CDR1 as LGHDT and CDR2 as YNNKEL (reference sequence). V dropped 4 bases and J dropped 10 bases, with 16 bases sitting between them. The CDR3 nucleotides are TGTGCCAGCAGCCGCACCTCCCCCGGTGGAGCTTTCTTT. Encoded protein: CASSRTSPGGAFF.

The chain employs TRBV6-4 and TRBJ1-3; D ambiguous. V was pared by 8 bases and J by 0 bases, with 14 bases between. The CDR3 is 15 residues long. CDR1 and CDR2 from the germline V gene are MRHNA and SNTAGT. In nucleotides, the CDR3 is TGTGCCAGCCCCGTTGCAGGCCCCTCTGGAAACACCATATATTTT. Encoded protein: CASPVAGPSGNTIYF.

The rearrangement uses TRBV18 and TRBJ1-1; 7 bases align to TRBD1. The CDR3 totals 14 residues. Germline V gene sequence: CDR1 KGHSH, CDR2 LQKENI. With V trimmed by 6 bases and J by 0 bases, 4 bases remained unmatched. The CDR3 region has the DNA TGTGCCAGCTCTTGGGGACAGCTGAACACTGAAGCTTTCTTT. Translating gives CASSWGQLNTEAFF.